This TCR beta chain was sequenced in a study of early T cells in non-severe SARS-CoV-2 infection (dated by TCRdb to the early 2020s). Regarding the study in general: Because TCR sequencing was done on bulk RNA from unsorted whole blood, the alpha and beta chains could not be paired.

What the study reported, not specific to this receptor: VDJdb matching was skewed toward anti-spike CD8 responses and likely underestimated virus-specific expansions by missing private and CD4 specificities.

Receptors were amplified or captured by 5' RACE. These reads were obtained on a NextSeq 500. In the TCR library protocol, unique molecular identifiers were attached to individual cDNA molecules to correct for PCR bias and sequencing error. Both TCR alpha and beta chains were sequenced, and tight co-correlation was observed between alpha and beta sequence abundances in each sample. The study's own analysis went as follows. Decombinator V4 was used to annotate TCR sequences for V gene, J gene and CDR3. TCRs were defined as expanded if a significant change between any two time points was detected under a Poisson model with p below 0.0001. TCR abundances were normalised to the total number of TCRs sequenced per sample and were expressed as counts per million. MAIT TCRs were defined by TRAV1-2 paired with TRAJ12, TRAJ20 or TRAJ33, and iNKT TCRs by TRAV10 paired with TRAJ18. VDJdb, accessed on 1 November 2021, was searched for TCRs annotated for CMV, EBV and SARS-CoV-2, and TCRs annotated for more than one antigen were excluded. TCRdb reworked the public reads: Q25 trimming with fastp, MiXCR clone assembly, productive beta chains retained. Each entry merges the rows of one CDR3 protein and shows their most common DNA and genes. TCRdb assigned the V and J calls; the authors' analysis was not used. The sample table holds around 47,000 distinct CDR3 sequences, of which 9.5% to 12% were seen once. The biggest ten clones account for less than 15% of the sample.

This clonotype was observed a handful of times. Its target antigen remains unknown. The record has no base qualities; no much larger clone is one base away. This was a case-control study nested in a cohort of healthcare workers in London, UK, who had nasopharyngeal swab PCR tests and blood samples taken every week. Healthcare workers were recruited between 23 and 31 March 2020, during the week of the UK lockdown, and were followed weekly for up to about 15 weeks. V loses 0 bases of germline sequence and J loses 4 bases, and the interval between the two ends is 19 bases. The CDR3 goes from the cysteine to the phenylalanine over 16 residues. Just CDR3 DNA is preserved here, 48 bases in frame from base 1. Based on the germline V gene (reference sequence), the CDR1 and CDR2 sequences are DFQATT and SNEGSKA.

Material for sequencing was whole blood. This receptor was obtained from an adult who was a healthcare worker with PCR-confirmed SARS-CoV-2 infection or an uninfected control (not recorded which). The rearranged segments are TRBV20-1 and TRBJ2-7; a tentative D match to TRBD2 spans 6 bases. The CDR3 is CSARDAAGQGKYEQYF. The sequenced DNA is TGCAGTGCTAGAGATGCGGCGGGGCAGGGCAAATACGAGCAGTACTTC.